These 32 T cell receptor beta chains came from one sample sequenced in a study of blood T cell repertoires in COVID-19. Libraries were prepared by immunoSEQ multiplex PCR; TCRdb keeps only in-frame clonotypes and omits some of them. The sample records some 66,000 clones, 75% to 80% being singletons. The sequencing sample was made of peripheral blood. These receptors were collected from an elderly woman with acute or convalescent COVID-19.

The rearrangement uses TRBV28 and TRBJ1-2; D is ambiguous. The V gene's germline CDR1 is MDHEN and CDR2 SYDVKM. V dropped 10 bases and J dropped 1 base, with 7 bases sitting between them. CDR3 size: 11 residues. CDR3 loop: CATGVNYGYTF. DNA of the CDR3: TGTGCCACCGGGGTTAACTATGGCTACACCTTC.

The chain carries TRBV7-2 and TRBJ1-1, with a tentative D call TRBD1 (6 bases). Between the trimmed V and J ends, which lost 1 base and 2 bases, there was a span of 11 bases. Looked up from germline, CDR1 is SGHTA and CDR2 is FQGNSA. The CDR3 contains 15 residues. DNA for the CDR3: TGTGCCAGCAGCTTAGAGCGGACAGCCAACACTGAAGCTTTCTTT. Amino acid sequence: CASSLERTANTEAFF.

The rearrangement uses TRBV24-1 and TRBJ2-1; 7 bases line up with TRBD2. This CDR3 has 18 amino acids. Per germline, CDR1 KGHDR and CDR2 SFDVKD. V dropped 4 bases and J dropped 8; count of bases not matched to a gene: 19. The CDR3 DNA is TGTGCCACCAGTGACCGGATCCGGAGCGGGGCGTCTGTCCATGAGCAGTTCTTC. Residues: CATSDRIRSGASVHEQFF.

The chain links TRBV4-2 to TRBJ2-2; 8 bases are shared with TRBD2. The CDR3 is 17 amino acids. CDR1 is LGHNA and CDR2 is YNFKEQ in the germline V gene. The junction had 6 bases not matched to a gene; V was cut back by 0 bases and J by 3 bases. CDR3 DNA sequence: TGTGCCAGCAGCCAAGATCATTCCGGGAGGGACACCGGGGAGCTGTTTTTT. It is translated as CASSQDHSGRDTGELFF.

This chain links TRBV6-2 or TRBV6-3 with TRBJ1-1; D is uncertain. CDR1 and CDR2 (germline): MNHEY, SVGEGT. V lost 6 bases, J lost 0 bases, and 14 bases lay in between. This CDR3 region has 15 residues. CDR3 coding DNA: TGTGCCAGCAGCCCCCGCGGACTCATGAACACTGAAGCTTTCTTT. It specifies CASSPRGLMNTEAFF.

The CDR3 loop reads CASSLAGRNEKLFF. The DNA of the CDR3 is TGTGCCAGCAGCTTAGCCGGTCGCAATGAAAAACTGTTTTTT. This chain links TRBV7-2 with TRBJ1-4; D uncertain. The V gene's germline CDR1 is SGHTA and CDR2 FQGNSA. V was pared by 0 bases and J by 5 bases, with 7 bases between. The CDR3 has 14 residues.

This clone was counted ten times or more. The chain has TRBV5-6 and TRBJ2-2; TRBD1 is a possible D gene (5 bases). The V end lost 5 bases, the J end lost 5 bases, and 10 bases lay between the germline ends. The CDR3 runs 13 residues. The germline V gene has CDR1 SGHDT and CDR2 YYEEEE. The CDR3 reads CASRGRRTGELFF. CDR3 in DNA: TGTGCCAGCAGGGGGCGCCGGACCGGGGAGCTGTTTTTT.

The chain recombines TRBV6-5 with TRBJ1-1, with TRBD1 identical over 9 bases. Trimming removed 6 bases from V and 4 bases from J; junction bases left unmatched: 6. From germline, CDR1 is MNHEY and CDR2 SVGAGI. The CDR3 is 14 amino acids. CDR3 nucleotide sequence: TGTGCCAGCAGGACACAGGGGGCGGCCACTGAAGCTTTCTTT. Translated, it gives CASRTQGAATEAFF.

This clone was recorded only once. The genes are TRBV18 and TRBJ2-5; 8 bases match TRBD2. This CDR3 comprises 16 residues. V dropped 0 bases and J dropped 0; count of bases not matched to a gene: 3. Germline-derived CDR1 and CDR2 are KGHSH and LQKENI. DNA of the CDR3: TGTGCCAGCTCACCACCTAGCGGGAAGTACCAAGAGACCCAGTACTTC. Its translation: CASSPPSGKYQETQYF. Full variable domain (remainder filled in from reference TRBV18 and TRBJ2-5): NAGVMQNPRHLVRRRGQEARLRCSPMKGHSHVYWYRQLPEEGLKFMVYLQKENIIDESGMPKERFSAEFPKEGPSILRIQQVVRGDSAAYFCASSPPSGKYQETQYFGPGTRLLVL.

V usage is TRBV4-2 and J usage is TRBJ2-4, with 13 bases aligning to TRBD2. Germline loops: CDR1 LGHNA, CDR2 YNFKEQ. The junction had 10 bases not matched to a gene; V was cut back by 1 base and J by 1 base. The length of the CDR3 is 20 residues. DNA for the CDR3: TGTGCCAGCAGCCAAGCCGGACTAGCGGGAGAAGTCGGGGCCAAAAACATTCAGTACTTC. This codes for CASSQAGLAGEVGAKNIQYF.

This sequence joins TRBV24-1 and TRBJ2-7; tentative D call: TRBD1 (7 bases). V was shortened by 11 bases and J by 3 bases, with 25 bases between the two germline ends. CDR1 and CDR2 (germline): KGHDR, SFDVKD. This CDR3 is 16 amino acids long. This CDR3 is CAMPEDPGGPIYEQYF. In DNA, the CDR3 is TGTGCCATGCCGGAAGATCCAGGGGGGCCGATCTACGAGCAGTACTTC.

This clone has just a few counts. Here the CDR3 DNA reads TGCGCCAGCAGCCCAAACGCGAGGGCGGGGCACATTCAGTACTTC. Translated, it gives CASSPNARAGHIQYF. This rearrangement joins TRBV4-3 to TRBJ2-4, with D possibly TRBD2 on 6 matching bases. The CDR3 is 15 residues long. In germline, CDR1 is LGHNA, CDR2 YSLEER. V lost 4 bases, J lost 8 bases, and 18 bases lay in between.

The rearrangement uses TRBV28 and TRBJ1-4; TRBD1 is a possible D gene (6 bases). There are 15 residues in the CDR3. Germline CDR1 reads MDHEN; CDR2 reads SYDVKM. V dropped 5 bases and J dropped 15 bases, with 25 bases sitting between them. The DNA for the CDR3 is TGTGCCAGCAGTATCCGACAGGATAATACTCTGGGGTTGTTTTTT. Its protein product is CASSIRQDNTLGLFF.

The chain links TRBV24-1 to TRBJ2-2; 9 positions agree with TRBD1. The CDR3 loop spans 17 amino acids. Germline assignment: CDR1 KGHDR and CDR2 SFDVKD. V lost 4 bases to trimming and J lost 5 bases; unmatched junction nucleotides: 10. The CDR3 DNA sequence: TGTGCCACCAGTGACCCCGGACAGGGGAGTTGGACCGGGGAGCTGTTTTTT. The encoded protein is CATSDPGQGSWTGELFF.

The chain employs TRBV30 and TRBJ1-3, with D possibly TRBD1 on 5 matching bases. Trimming took 2 bases from V and 8 from J, leaving 19 bases between them. Germline loops: CDR1 GTSNPN, CDR2 SVGIG (reference sequence). The CDR3 is 15 residues long. The CDR3 spells CAWSPPGTLGHTIYF. The CDR3 nucleotides read TGTGCCTGGAGTCCTCCTGGGACTCTCGGGCACACCATATATTTT.

The chain is built from TRBV5-1 and TRBJ2-1; D unclear. This CDR3 spans 16 amino acids. Trimming pared 1 base from V and 0 bases from J, leaving 11 bases between. Germline CDR1 SGHRS, CDR2 YFSETQ. The CDR3 coding sequence is TGCGCCAGCAGCTTGTATGTGCAGCGCTCCTACAATGAGCAGTTCTTC. This translates into CASSLYVQRSYNEQFF. Together with reference TRBV5-1 and TRBJ2-1, the CDR3 gives the full variable domain: KAGVTQTPRYLIKTRGQQVTLSCSPISGHRSVSWYQQTPGQGLQFLFEYFSETQRNKGNFPGRFSGRQFSNSRSEMNVSTLELGDSALYLCASSLYVQRSYNEQFFGPGTRLTVL.

This chain connects TRBV5-1 to TRBJ2-7; 12 bases are shared with TRBD2. The CDR3 runs 14 residues. V dropped 1 base and J dropped 4; count of bases not matched to a gene: 0. Germline-derived CDR1 and CDR2 are SGHRS and YFSETQ. CDR3 region: CASSLLAGGYEQYF. DNA for the CDR3: TGCGCCAGCAGCTTGCTAGCGGGAGGGTACGAGCAGTACTTC. Drawing the rest from reference TRBV5-1 and TRBJ2-7, the complete variable domain is KAGVTQTPRYLIKTRGQQVTLSCSPISGHRSVSWYQQTPGQGLQFLFEYFSETQRNKGNFPGRFSGRQFSNSRSEMNVSTLELGDSALYLCASSLLAGGYEQYFGPGTRLTVT.

The chain combines TRBV7-2 with TRBJ2-3; D unresolved. Germline CDR1 SGHTA, CDR2 FQGNSA. The CDR3 loop spans 16 amino acids. The germline V and J ends were trimmed by 5 bases and 0 bases, with 15 bases remaining between them. CDR3 sequence: CASSHRPATSTDTQYF. The CDR3 DNA sequence: TGTGCCAGCAGCCATAGGCCCGCGACTAGCACAGATACGCAGTATTTT.

The J gene is TRBJ2-6, the V gene TRBV18; 8 nucleotides align to TRBD1. CDR1 is KGHSH, CDR2 LQKENI, per germline. This CDR3 is built from 18 residues. V was clipped by 3 bases and J by 2 bases; unmatched bases: 9. DNA for the CDR3: TGTGCCAGCTCACCCGAGATGGCAGGGGGCGCTGGGGCCAACGTCCTGACTTTC. This encodes CASSPEMAGGAGANVLTF.

The genes are TRBV19 and TRBJ1-2; D perhaps matches TRBD1 (5 bases). Germline assignment: CDR1 LNHDA and CDR2 SQIVND (reference sequence). This CDR3 region has 14 residues. Trimming cost V 8 bases and J 0 bases, with 13 bases left between them. The CDR3 reads CASENQGSNYGYTF. The CDR3 nucleotides read TGTGCCAGTGAAAACCAGGGCTCTAACTATGGCTACACCTTC. Combining the CDR3 with reference TRBV19 and TRBJ1-2 gives the whole variable domain DGGITQSPKYLFRKEGQNVTLSCEQNLNHDAMYWYRQDPGQGLRLIYYSQIVNDFQKGDIAEGYSVSREKKESFPLTVTSAQKNPTAFYLCASENQGSNYGYTFGSGTRLTVV.

The chain combines TRBV6-1 with TRBJ2-1; 16 positions match TRBD2. The CDR3 has 15 amino acids. V was clipped by 10 bases and J by 9 bases; unmatched bases: 9. CDR1 is MNHNS, CDR2 SASEGT, per germline. Here the CDR3 DNA reads TGTGCCACTGCGGGACTAGCGGGAGGGCCGGGTGAGCAGTTCTTC. Its translation: CATAGLAGGPGEQFF.

This chain joins TRBV5-6 and TRBJ1-2, with D possibly being TRBD1 (6 bases). V was clipped by 4 bases and J by 2 bases, with 15 bases between them. Germline assignment: CDR1 SGHDT and CDR2 YYEEEE. The CDR3 covers 15 residues. Here the CDR3 DNA reads TGTGCCAGCAGCCTCACAGGGAAGGCGAACTATGGCTACACCTTC. Protein product: CASSLTGKANYGYTF. The full variable domain, in which reference TRBV5-6 and TRBJ1-2 provide the parts outside the CDR3, is DAGVTQSPTHLIKTRGQQVTLRCSPKSGHDTVSWYQQALGQGPQFIFQYYEEEERQRGNFPDRFSGHQFPNYSSELNVNALLLGDSALYLCASSLTGKANYGYTFGSGTRLTVV.

A few counts support this clone. V is TRBV7-3 and J is TRBJ2-1, with 7 bases identical to TRBD1. The germline CDR1 and CDR2 sequences are SGHTA and FQGTGA. The CDR3 is 16 residues long. V lost 6 bases to trimming and J lost 3 bases; unmatched junction nucleotides: 11. The CDR3 bases are TGTGCCAGCAGTCCGGGACAGCTGTCCCTCTACAATGAGCAGTTCTTC. This sequence encodes CASSPGQLSLYNEQFF.

Only one count was recorded for this clone. This chain connects TRBV2 to TRBJ1-6; D remains ambiguous. Germline CDR1 and CDR2: SNHLY and FYNNEI. CDR3 length: 15 amino acids. V lost 4 bases, J lost 7 bases, and 14 bases lay in between. The CDR3 is CASSVESAGNSPLHF. The CDR3 coding sequence is TGTGCCAGCAGTGTGGAGTCCGCCGGGAATTCACCCCTCCACTTT.

The genes are TRBV19 and TRBJ2-3; 9 nucleotides line up with TRBD2. V gave up 0 bases and J gave up 3 bases; unmatched junction bases: 4. This CDR3 is 16 amino acids long. CDR1 and CDR2 (germline): LNHDA, SQIVND (reference sequence). CDR3 nucleotide sequence: TGTGCCAGTAGTATAGAGGCTAGCGGGATTACAGATACGCAGTATTTT. Translating gives CASSIEASGITDTQYF. The whole variable domain, filled in from reference TRBV19 and TRBJ2-3, reads DGGITQSPKYLFRKEGQNVTLSCEQNLNHDAMYWYRQDPGQGLRLIYYSQIVNDFQKGDIAEGYSVSREKKESFPLTVTSAQKNPTAFYLCASSIEASGITDTQYFGPGTRLTVL.

There are a few counts of this clone. The chain uses TRBV5-1 and TRBJ1-2; TRBD1 agrees at 7 bases. Germline CDR1 SGHRS, CDR2 YFSETQ. The V segment lost 4 bases and the J segment 8 bases; nucleotides outside the gene matches: 5. The CDR3 runs to 12 residues. CDR3: CASSLDRVGYTF. The CDR3 region has the DNA TGCGCCAGCAGCCTAGACAGGGTCGGCTACACCTTC.

The chain links TRBV4-1 to TRBJ1-5; 7 bases are a match to TRBD1. The CDR3 is made up of 15 amino acids. Germline CDR1 and CDR2: MGHRA and YSYEKL. J was trimmed by 8 bases and V by 0 bases; bases with no gene match: 7. In DNA form, the CDR3 reads TGCGCCAGCAGCCAAGAGGGCAGGGGGTGGGAGCCCCAGCATTTT. Translating gives CASSQEGRGWEPQHF.

The rearrangement joins TRBV4-1 to TRBJ2-7; 7 nucleotides align to TRBD2. Germline V gene data show CDR1 as MGHRA and CDR2 as YSYEKL. The CDR3 length is 15 residues. J was trimmed by 7 bases and V by 1 base; bases with no gene match: 10. The CDR3 sequence: CASSQASAGVSEQYF. The CDR3 nucleotides read TGCGCCAGCAGCCAAGCTTCCGCGGGAGTGTCTGAGCAGTACTTC.

The V gene is TRBV5-4, the J gene TRBJ2-7, with 9 bases that match TRBD2. V shed 3 bases, J shed 4 bases, and the junction held 8 bases outside the gene matches. CDR1 and CDR2 from the germline V gene are SGHNT and YYREEE (reference sequence). This CDR3 has 15 amino acids. CDR3 in amino acids: CASSSFSGSGYEQYF. Written as DNA, the CDR3 is TGTGCCAGCAGCTCCTTTAGCGGGAGCGGGTACGAGCAGTACTTC.

The chain carries TRBV28 and TRBJ1-2; TRBD1 matches at 8 bases. J was trimmed by 5 bases and V by 10 bases; bases with no gene match: 6. Germline values: CDR1 MDHEN, CDR2 SYDVKM. This CDR3 is built from 12 residues. In DNA form, the CDR3 reads TGTGCCATTGGACAGGGCGTTTATGGCTACACCTTC. This gives the protein CAIGQGVYGYTF.

Only a few counts were recorded for this clone. This rearrangement joins TRBV12-3 or TRBV12-4 to TRBJ1-1, with D unclear. This CDR3 spans 12 amino acids. V dropped 6 bases and J dropped 5 bases, with 10 bases sitting between them. CDR3 region: CASSRLRTEAFF. The DNA for the CDR3 is TGTGCCAGCAGCCGCCTTCGGACTGAAGCTTTCTTT.

The CDR3 nucleotides read TGTGCCAGCAGCCCAGAGACAGGGGGCGAGGGCTACACCTTC. This sequence encodes CASSPETGGEGYTF. This chain joins TRBV4-2 and TRBJ1-2, with 10 bases that match TRBD1. Per germline, CDR1 LGHNA and CDR2 YNFKEQ. V was pared by 4 bases and J by 8 bases, with 7 bases of the junction left unmatched. This CDR3 contains 14 residues.